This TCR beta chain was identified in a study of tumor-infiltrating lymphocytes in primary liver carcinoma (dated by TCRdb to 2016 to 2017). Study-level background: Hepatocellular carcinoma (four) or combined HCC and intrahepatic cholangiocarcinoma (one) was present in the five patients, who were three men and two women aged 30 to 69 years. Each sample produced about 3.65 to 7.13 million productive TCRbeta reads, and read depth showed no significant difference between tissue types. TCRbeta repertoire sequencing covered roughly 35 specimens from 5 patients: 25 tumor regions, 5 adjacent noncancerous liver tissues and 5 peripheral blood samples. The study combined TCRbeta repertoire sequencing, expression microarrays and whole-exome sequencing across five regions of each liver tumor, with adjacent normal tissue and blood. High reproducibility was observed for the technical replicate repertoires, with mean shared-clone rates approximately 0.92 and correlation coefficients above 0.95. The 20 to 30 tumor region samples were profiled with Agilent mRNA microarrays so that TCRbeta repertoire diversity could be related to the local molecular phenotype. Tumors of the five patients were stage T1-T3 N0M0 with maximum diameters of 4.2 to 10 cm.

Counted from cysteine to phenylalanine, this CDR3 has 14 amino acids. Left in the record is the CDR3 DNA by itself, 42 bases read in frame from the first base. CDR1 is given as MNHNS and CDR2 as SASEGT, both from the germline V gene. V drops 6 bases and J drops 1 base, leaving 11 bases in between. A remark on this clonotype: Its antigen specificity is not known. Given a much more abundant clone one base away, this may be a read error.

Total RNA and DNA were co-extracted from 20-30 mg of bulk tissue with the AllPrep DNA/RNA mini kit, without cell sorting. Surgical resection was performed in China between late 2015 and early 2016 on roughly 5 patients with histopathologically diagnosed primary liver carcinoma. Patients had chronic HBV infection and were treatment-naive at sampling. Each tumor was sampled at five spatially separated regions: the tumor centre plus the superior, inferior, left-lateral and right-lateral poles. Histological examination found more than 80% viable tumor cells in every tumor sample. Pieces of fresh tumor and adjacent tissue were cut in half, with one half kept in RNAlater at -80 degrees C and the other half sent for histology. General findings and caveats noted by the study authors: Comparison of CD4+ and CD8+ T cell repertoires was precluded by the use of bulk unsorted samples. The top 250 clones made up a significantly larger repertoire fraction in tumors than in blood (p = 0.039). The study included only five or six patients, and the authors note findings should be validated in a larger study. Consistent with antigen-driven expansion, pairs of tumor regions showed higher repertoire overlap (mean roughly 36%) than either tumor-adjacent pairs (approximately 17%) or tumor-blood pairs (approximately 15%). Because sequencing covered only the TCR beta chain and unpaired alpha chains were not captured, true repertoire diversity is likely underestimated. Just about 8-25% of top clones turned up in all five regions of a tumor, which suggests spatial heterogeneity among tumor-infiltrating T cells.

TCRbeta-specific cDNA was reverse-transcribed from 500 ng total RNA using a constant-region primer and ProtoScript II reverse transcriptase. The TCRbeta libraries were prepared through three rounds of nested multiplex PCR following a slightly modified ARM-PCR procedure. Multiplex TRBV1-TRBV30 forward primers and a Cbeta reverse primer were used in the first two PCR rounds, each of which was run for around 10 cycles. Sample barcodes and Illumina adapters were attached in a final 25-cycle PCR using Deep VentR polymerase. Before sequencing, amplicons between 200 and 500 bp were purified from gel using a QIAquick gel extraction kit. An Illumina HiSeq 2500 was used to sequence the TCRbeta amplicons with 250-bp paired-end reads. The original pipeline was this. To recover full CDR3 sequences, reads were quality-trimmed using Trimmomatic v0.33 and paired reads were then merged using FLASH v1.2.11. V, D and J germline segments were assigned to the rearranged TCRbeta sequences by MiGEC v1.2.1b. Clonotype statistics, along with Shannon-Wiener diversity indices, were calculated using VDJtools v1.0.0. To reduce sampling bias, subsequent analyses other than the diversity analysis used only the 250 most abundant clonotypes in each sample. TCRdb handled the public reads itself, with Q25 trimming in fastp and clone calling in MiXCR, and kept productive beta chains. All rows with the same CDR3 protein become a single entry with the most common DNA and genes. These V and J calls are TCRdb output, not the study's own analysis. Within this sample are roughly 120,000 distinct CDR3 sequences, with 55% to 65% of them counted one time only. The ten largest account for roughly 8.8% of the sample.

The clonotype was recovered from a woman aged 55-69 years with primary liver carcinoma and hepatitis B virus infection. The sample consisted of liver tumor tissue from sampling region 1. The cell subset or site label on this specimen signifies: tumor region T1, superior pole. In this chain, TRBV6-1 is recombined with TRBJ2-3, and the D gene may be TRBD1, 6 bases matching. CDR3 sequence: CASSRDMGTDTQYF. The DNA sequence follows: TGTGCCAGCAGCCGGGACATGGGCACAGATACGCAGTATTTT.